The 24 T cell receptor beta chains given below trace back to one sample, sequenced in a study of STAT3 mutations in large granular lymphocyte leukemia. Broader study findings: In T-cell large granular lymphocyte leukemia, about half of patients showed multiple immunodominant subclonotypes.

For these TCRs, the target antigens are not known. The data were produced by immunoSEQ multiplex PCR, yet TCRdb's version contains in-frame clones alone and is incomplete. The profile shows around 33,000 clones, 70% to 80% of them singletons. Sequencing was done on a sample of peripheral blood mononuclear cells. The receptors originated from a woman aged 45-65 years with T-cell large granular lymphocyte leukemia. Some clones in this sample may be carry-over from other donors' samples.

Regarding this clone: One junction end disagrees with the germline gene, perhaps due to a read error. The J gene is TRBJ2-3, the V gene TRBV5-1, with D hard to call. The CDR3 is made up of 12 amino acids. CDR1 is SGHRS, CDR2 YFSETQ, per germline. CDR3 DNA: TGCGCCAGCAGCTTGGTGGCAGACACGCAGTATTTT. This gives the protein CASSLVADTQYF. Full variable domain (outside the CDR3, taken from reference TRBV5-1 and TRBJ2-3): KAGVTQTPRYLIKTRGQQVTLSCSPISGHRSVSWYQQTPGQGLQFLFEYFSETQRNKGNFPGRFSGRQFSNSRSEMNVSTLELGDSALYLCASSLVADTQYFGPGTRLTVL.

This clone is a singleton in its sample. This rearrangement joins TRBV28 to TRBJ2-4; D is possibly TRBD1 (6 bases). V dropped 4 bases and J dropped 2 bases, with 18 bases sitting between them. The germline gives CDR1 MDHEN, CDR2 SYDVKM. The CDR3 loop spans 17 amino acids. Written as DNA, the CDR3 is TGTGCCAGCAGTTCTCGTGTAAGGGGGTTGACCAAAAACATTCAGTACTTC. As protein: CASSSRVRGLTKNIQYF. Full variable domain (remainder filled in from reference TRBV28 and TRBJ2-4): DVKVTQSSRYLVKRTGEKVFLECVQDMDHENMFWYRQDPGLGLRLIYFSYDVKMKEKGDIPEGYSVSREKKERFSLILESASTNQTSMYLCASSSRVRGLTKNIQYFGAGTRLSVL.

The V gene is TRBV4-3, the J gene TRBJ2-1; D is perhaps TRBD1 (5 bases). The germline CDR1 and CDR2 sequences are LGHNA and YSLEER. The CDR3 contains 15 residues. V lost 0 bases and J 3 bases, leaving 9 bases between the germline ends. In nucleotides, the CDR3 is TGCGCCAGCAGCCAAGATTTCGGACACTACAATGAGCAGTTCTTC. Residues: CASSQDFGHYNEQFF.

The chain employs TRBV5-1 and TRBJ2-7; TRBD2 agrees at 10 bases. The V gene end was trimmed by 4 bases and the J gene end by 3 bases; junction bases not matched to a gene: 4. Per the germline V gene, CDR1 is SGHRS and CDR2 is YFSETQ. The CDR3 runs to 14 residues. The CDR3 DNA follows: TGCGCCAGCAGCCTCGGGACTAGCGACTACGAGCAGTACTTC. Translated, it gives CASSLGTSDYEQYF.

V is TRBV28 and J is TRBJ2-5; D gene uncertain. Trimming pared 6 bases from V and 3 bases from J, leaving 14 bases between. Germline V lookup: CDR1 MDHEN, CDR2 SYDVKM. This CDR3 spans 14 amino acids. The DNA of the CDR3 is TGTGCCAGCAGCAGAACTGCCAGCAAAGAGACCCAGTACTTC. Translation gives CASSRTASKETQYF.

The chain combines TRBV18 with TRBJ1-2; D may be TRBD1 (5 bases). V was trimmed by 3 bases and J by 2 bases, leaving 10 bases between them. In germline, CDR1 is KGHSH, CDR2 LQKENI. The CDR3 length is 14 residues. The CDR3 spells CASSPDGGNYGYTF. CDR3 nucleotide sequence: TGTGCCAGCTCACCGGACGGGGGGAACTATGGCTACACCTTC.

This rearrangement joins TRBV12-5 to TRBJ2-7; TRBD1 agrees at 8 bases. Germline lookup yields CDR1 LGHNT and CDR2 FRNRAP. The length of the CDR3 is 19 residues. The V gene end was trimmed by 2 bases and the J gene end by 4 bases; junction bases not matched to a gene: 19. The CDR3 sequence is CASGLPRTPPAGGKYEQYF. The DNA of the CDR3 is TGTGCTAGTGGTTTGCCAAGGACCCCTCCGGCAGGGGGCAAATACGAGCAGTACTTC.

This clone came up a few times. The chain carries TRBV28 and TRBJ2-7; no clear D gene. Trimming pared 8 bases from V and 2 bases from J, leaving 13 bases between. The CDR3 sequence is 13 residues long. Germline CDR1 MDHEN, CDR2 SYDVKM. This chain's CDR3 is CASSSETPYEQYF. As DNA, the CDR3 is TGTGCCAGCTCCTCGGAGACTCCCTACGAGCAGTACTTC. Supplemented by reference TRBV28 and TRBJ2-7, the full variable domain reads DVKVTQSSRYLVKRTGEKVFLECVQDMDHENMFWYRQDPGLGLRLIYFSYDVKMKEKGDIPEGYSVSREKKERFSLILESASTNQTSMYLCASSSETPYEQYFGPGTRLTVT.

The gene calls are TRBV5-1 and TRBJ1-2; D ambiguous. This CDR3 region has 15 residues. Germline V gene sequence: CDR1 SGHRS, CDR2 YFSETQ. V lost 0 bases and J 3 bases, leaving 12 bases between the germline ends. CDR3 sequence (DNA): TGCGCCAGCAGCTTGGAGGTCCCGACACACTATGGCTACACCTTC. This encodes CASSLEVPTHYGYTF.

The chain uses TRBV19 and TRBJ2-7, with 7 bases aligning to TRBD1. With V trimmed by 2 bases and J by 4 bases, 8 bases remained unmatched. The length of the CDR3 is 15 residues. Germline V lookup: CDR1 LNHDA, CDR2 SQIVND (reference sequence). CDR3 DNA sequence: TGTGCCAGTAGTATACTGACAGGGCGGGCGTACGAGCAGTACTTC. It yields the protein CASSILTGRAYEQYF.

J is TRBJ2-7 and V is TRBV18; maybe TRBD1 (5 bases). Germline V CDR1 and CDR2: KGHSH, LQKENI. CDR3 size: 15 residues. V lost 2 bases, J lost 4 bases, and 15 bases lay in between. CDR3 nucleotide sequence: TGTGCCAGCTCACCAAGGGGTCTGGATCTATACGAGCAGTACTTC. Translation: CASSPRGLDLYEQYF.

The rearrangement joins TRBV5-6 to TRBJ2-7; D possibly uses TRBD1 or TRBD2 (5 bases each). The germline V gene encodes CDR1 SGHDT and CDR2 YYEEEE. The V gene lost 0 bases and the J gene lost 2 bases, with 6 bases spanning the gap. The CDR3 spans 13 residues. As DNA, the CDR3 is TGTGCCAGCAGCTTGGGGGGACCCTACGAGCAGTACTTC. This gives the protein CASSLGGPYEQYF.

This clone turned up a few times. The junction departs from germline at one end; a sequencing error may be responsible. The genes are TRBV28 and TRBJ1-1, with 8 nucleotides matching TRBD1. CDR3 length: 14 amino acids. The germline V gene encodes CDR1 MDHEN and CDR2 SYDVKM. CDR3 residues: CASSLRQGAREVFF. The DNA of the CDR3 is TGTGCCAGCAGTTTAAGGCAGGGGGCTAGGGAAGTTTTCTTT. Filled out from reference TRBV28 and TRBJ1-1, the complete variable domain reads DVKVTQSSRYLVKRTGEKVFLECVQDMDHENMFWYRQDPGLGLRLIYFSYDVKMKEKGDIPEGYSVSREKKERFSLILESASTNQTSMYLCASSLRQGAREVFFGQGTRLTVV.

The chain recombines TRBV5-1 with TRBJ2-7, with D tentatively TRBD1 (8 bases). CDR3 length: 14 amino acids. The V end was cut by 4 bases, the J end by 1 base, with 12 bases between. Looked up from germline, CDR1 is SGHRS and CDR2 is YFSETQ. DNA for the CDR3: TGCGCCAGCAGCGGGGGGGACAGGTCCTACGAGCAGTACTTC. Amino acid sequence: CASSGGDRSYEQYF.

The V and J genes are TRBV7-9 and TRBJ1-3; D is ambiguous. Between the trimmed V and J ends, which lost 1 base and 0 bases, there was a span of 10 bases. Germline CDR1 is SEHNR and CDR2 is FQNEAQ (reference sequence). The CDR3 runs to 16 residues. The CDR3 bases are TGTGCCAGCAGCTTAGGCGGCTTAAGCTCTGGAAACACCATATATTTT. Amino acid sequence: CASSLGGLSSGNTIYF.

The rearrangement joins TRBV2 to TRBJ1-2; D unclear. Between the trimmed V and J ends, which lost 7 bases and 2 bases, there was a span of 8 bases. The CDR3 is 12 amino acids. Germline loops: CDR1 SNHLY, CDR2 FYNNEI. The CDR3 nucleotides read TGTGCCAGCACTCCGGGAAACTATGGCTACACCTTC. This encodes CASTPGNYGYTF.

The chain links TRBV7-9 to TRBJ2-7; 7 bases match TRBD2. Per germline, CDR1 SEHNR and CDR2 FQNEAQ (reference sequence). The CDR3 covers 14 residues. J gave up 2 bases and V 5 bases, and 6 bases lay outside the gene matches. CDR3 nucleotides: TGTGCCAGCAGCGAACTAGCGCCTGCCTACGAGCAGTACTTC. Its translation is CASSELAPAYEQYF.

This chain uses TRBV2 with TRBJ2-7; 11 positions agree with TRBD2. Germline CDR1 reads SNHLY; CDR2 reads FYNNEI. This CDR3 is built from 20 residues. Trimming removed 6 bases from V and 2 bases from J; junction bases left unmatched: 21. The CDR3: CASSPGRPSKKGLAAYEQYF. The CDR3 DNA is TGTGCCAGCAGCCCCGGTCGGCCTTCCAAAAAGGGACTAGCGGCCTACGAGCAGTACTTC.

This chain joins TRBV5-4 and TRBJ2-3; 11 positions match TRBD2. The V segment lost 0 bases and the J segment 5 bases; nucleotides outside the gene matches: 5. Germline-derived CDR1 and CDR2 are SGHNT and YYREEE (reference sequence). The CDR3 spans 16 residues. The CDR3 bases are TGTGCCAGCAGCTTGGATGGGACTAGCGGTAAAGATACGCAGTATTTT. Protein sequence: CASSLDGTSGKDTQYF.

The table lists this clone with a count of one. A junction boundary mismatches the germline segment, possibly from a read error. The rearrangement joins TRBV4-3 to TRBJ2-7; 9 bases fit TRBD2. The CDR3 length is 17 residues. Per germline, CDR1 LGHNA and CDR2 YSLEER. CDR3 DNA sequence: TGCGCCAGCAGCAAAGACTGGCTGCGGGGGGGAACCTACGAGCAGTACTTC. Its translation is CASSKDWLRGGTYEQYF.

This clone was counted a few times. CDR3 sequence reads: CASSARNTEAFF. The CDR3 DNA sequence: TGTGCCAGCAGTGCGAGGAACACTGAAGCTTTCTTT. The chain has TRBV28 and TRBJ1-1; no definite D call. CDR3 size: 12 residues. Germline V lookup: CDR1 MDHEN, CDR2 SYDVKM. Trimming cost V 5 bases and J 1 base, with 5 bases left between them.

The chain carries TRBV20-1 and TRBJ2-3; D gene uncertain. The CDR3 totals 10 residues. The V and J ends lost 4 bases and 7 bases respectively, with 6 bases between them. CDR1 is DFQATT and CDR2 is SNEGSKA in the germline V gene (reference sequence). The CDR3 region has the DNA TGCAGTGCTAAGGAGTATACGCAGTATTTT. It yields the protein CSAKEYTQYF.

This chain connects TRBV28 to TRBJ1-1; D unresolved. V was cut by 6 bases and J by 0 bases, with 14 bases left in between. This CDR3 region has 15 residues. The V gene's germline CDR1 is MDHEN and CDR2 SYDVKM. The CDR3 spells CASRPRGVLNTEAFF. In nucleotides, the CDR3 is TGTGCCAGCAGACCTCGCGGGGTTTTGAACACTGAAGCTTTCTTT. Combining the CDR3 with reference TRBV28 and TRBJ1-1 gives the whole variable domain DVKVTQSSRYLVKRTGEKVFLECVQDMDHENMFWYRQDPGLGLRLIYFSYDVKMKEKGDIPEGYSVSREKKERFSLILESASTNQTSMYLCASRPRGVLNTEAFFGQGTRLTVV.

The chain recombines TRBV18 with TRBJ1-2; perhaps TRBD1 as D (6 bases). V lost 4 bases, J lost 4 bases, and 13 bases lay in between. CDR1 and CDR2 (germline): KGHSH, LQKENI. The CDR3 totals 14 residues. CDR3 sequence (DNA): TGTGCCAGCTCACGAACCGACAGGATCTATGGCTACACCTTC. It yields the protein CASSRTDRIYGYTF. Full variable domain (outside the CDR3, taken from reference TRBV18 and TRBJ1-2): NAGVMQNPRHLVRRRGQEARLRCSPMKGHSHVYWYRQLPEEGLKFMVYLQKENIIDESGMPKERFSAEFPKEGPSILRIQQVVRGDSAAYFCASSRTDRIYGYTFGSGTRLTVV.